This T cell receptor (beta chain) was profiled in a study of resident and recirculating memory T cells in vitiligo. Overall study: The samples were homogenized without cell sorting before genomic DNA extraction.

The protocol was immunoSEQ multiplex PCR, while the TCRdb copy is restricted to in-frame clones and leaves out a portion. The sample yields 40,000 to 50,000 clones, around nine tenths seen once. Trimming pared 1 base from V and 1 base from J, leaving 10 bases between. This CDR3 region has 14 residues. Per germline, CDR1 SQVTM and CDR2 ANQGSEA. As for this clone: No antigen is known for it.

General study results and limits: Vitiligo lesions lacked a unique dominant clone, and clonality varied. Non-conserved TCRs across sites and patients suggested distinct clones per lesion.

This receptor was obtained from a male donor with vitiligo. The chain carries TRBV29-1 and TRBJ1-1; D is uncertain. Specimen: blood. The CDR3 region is CSVEASRGNTEAFF. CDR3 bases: TGCAGCGTTGAAGCATCTCGCGGGAACACTGAAGCTTTCTTT.